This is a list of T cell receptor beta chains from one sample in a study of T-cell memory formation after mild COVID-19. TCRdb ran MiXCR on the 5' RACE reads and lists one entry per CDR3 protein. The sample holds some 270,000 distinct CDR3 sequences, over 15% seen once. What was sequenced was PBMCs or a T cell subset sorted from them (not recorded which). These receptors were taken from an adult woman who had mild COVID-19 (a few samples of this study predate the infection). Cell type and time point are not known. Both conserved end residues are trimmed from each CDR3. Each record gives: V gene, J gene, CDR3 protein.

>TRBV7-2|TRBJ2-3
ASSLAESGTQY
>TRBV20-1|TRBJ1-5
SARDLGLANQPQH
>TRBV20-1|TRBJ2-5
SARLGRGLGETQY
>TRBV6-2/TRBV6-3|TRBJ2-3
ASADGTGVRDTQY
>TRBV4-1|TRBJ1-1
ASSQAQGGTEAF
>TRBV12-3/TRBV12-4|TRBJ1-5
ASSLGGMSNQPQH
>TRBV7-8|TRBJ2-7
ASRLTQGVSSYEQY
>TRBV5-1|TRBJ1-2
ASTQTPRSWTDYGYT
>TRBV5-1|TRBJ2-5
ASSTLTGSQETQY
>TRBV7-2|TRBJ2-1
ASSGWTEDEQF
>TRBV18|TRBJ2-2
ASSLSGPGGTGELF
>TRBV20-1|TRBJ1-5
SSRQGGDQPQH
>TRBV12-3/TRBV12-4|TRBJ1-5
ASRPSDRGNQPQH
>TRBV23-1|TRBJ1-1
ASSQLSGRMNTEAF
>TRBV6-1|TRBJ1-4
ASSEDGRSTTKLF
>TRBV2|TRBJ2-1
ASSETAEQF
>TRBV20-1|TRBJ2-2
SATGTPTGELF
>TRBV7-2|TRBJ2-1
ASSPRTSGRGNEQF
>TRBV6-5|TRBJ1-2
ASKWNGVSVRDNYGYT
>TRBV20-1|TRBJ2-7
SARGTAPLEQY
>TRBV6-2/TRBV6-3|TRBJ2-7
ASTPRGGGSYEQY
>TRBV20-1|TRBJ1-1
SAPHPGRSNTEAF
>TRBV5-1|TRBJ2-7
ASSLELAGGNEQY
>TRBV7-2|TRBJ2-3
ASSLSGRNTGRGDTQY
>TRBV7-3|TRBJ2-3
ASSKVAGGSTDTQY
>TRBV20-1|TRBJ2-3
SAKTSGSRDTQY
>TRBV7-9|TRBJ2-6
ASSLVVSGANVLT
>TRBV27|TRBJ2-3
ASSLRELTDTQY
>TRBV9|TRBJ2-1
ASSVEGVLSEQF
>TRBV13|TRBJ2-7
ASSLPGGSYEQY
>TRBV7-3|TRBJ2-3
ASSSRAYTDTQY
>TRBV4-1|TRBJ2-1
ASSPEGFFQGEQF
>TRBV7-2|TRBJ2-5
ASSLGGLAAAQY
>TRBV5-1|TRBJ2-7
ASSLRVGETEQY
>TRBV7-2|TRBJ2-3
ASSHQWGRPDTQY
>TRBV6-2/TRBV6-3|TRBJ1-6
ASSYQEASSYNSPLH
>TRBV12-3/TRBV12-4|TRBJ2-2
ASSLLAGGLTGELF
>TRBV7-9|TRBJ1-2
ASSSGGPRNYGYT
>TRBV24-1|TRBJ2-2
ATSVASGEGTGELF
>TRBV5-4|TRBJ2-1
ASSLGLERNEQF
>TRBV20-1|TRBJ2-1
SARIALELSRGQF
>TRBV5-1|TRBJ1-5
ASSLGQADQPQH
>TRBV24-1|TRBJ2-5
ATSSRQGIGTQY
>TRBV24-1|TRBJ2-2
ATSDPTGTGELF
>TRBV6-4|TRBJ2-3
ASSDLRTDTQY
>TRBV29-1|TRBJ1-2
SVGSFDRVEGYT
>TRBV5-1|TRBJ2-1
ASSLTSDEQF
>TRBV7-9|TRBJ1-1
ASSLTVNTEAF
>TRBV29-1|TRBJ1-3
SVADRSLSGNTIY